Listed here are 28 T cell receptor beta chains from one sample, sequenced in a study of response to subunit inactivated influenza vaccine. Each CDR3 protein is one row after TCRdb ran MiXCR on the RT-PCR reads. The sample carries about 520,000 distinct CDR3 sequences, under 8.5% recorded once. The source was PBMCs from blood, collected less than 30 months after vaccination. The origin of the receptors is a man aged 50 to 69 who received an inactivated influenza vaccine.

The chain couples TRBV27 to TRBJ2-7, with D perhaps TRBD2 (6 bases). CDR3 length equals 16 residues. Trimming pared 3 bases from V and 1 base from J, leaving 16 bases between. From germline, CDR1 is MNHEY and CDR2 SMNVEV (reference sequence). DNA of the CDR3: TGTGCCAGCAGTTTCTCTCTCCTCGGGAGTTCCTACGAGCAGTACTTC. This codes for CASSFSLLGSSYEQYF.

This clonotype was counted between two and nine times. The chain carries TRBV12-3 or TRBV12-4 and TRBJ2-1, with 12 bases aligning to TRBD2. This CDR3 comprises 15 residues. V dropped 6 bases and J dropped 4; count of bases not matched to a gene: 4. The CDR3 protein is CASSTSGGRYNEQFF. The CDR3 nucleotides read TGTGCCAGCAGCACTAGCGGGGGGCGGTACAATGAGCAGTTCTTC.

This chain connects TRBV20-1 to TRBJ1-2; D unclear. V lost 1 base to trimming and J lost 6 bases, with 12 bases between them. The CDR3 totals 13 residues. Germline V gene lookup returns CDR1 DFQATT and CDR2 SNEGSKA (reference sequence). CDR3 amino acids: CSARVPERNGYTF. Written as DNA, the CDR3 is TGCAGTGCTAGAGTACCAGAGAGAAATGGCTACACCTTC.

This chain connects TRBV20-1 to TRBJ2-7; D is possibly TRBD1 (6 bases). Germline V gives CDR1 DFQATT, CDR2 SNEGSKA (reference sequence). V was cut by 1 base and J by 3 bases, with 10 bases left in between. CDR3 length: 13 residues. This CDR3 reads CSARAGQNYEQYF. CDR3 DNA: TGCAGTGCTAGAGCAGGACAGAACTACGAGCAGTACTTC.

The V gene is TRBV20-1, the J gene TRBJ2-3; D possibly corresponds to TRBD1 (6 bases). Germline CDR1 and CDR2: DFQATT and SNEGSKA (reference sequence). V lost 4 bases and J lost 4, with 6 bases in between. The CDR3 spans 11 residues. The DNA of the CDR3 is TGCAGTGCTAACAGGGCAGATACGCAGTATTTT. Residues: CSANRADTQYF.

The chain joins TRBV14 to TRBJ1-1, with unresolved D. The germline V gene has CDR1 SGHDN and CDR2 FVKESK. Trimming stripped 5 bases from V and 4 bases from J, with 11 bases between. The CDR3 totals 13 residues. CDR3 sequence (DNA): TGTGCCAGCAGCGTGCGACGGGGCACTGAAGCTTTCTTT. Protein product: CASSVRRGTEAFF.

This clonotype was counted ten times or more. The chain joins TRBV12-3 or TRBV12-4 to TRBJ2-4; 11 nucleotides line up with TRBD1. The ends lost 5 bases at V and 0 bases at J; junction bases unmatched: 9. This CDR3 is built from 18 residues. The CDR3 sequence is CASSPGQGGLLAKNIQYF. CDR3 DNA: TGTGCCAGCAGTCCGGGACAGGGGGGATTATTAGCCAAAAACATTCAGTACTTC.

This clonotype was detected many times. The V gene is TRBV6-1, the J gene TRBJ1-2; TRBD1 might be the D (6 bases). This CDR3 contains 15 residues. Trimming left V 5 bases short and J 4 bases short, with 17 bases between. Germline values: CDR1 MNHNS, CDR2 SASEGT. The CDR3: CASSLRGQGIYGYTF. The CDR3 region has the DNA TGTGCCAGCAGTCTTCGGGGTCAGGGGATCTATGGCTACACCTTC.

This clonotype was detected a few times. The rearrangement uses TRBV6-1 and TRBJ2-7, with TRBD2 matching 12 bases. Germline trimming cut 7 bases from V and 5 bases from J; bases unmatched to any gene: 9. CDR3 length: 15 amino acids. Germline lookup yields CDR1 MNHNS and CDR2 SASEGT. CDR3 nucleotide sequence: TGTGCCAGCAAGAACGATGGACTAGCGGGACACGAGCAGTACTTC. This sequence encodes CASKNDGLAGHEQYF.

This clonotype showed up many times. The V and J genes are TRBV6-5 and TRBJ2-4, with 11 bases lining up with TRBD2. The CDR3 is 16 amino acids. After removal of 0 bases from V and 5 bases from J, the junction contained 3 bases not matched to a gene. Germline V gene sequence: CDR1 MNHEY, CDR2 SVGAGI. The CDR3 nucleotides read TGTGCCAGCAGTTACTCGCTAGCGGGGGGCGAAAACATTCAGTACTTC. This codes for CASSYSLAGGENIQYF.

This clonotype was recorded at least ten times. CDR3 loop: CASSYSGRGTNEKLFF. CDR3 bases: TGTGCCAGCAGTTACTCGGGACGGGGAACTAATGAAAAACTGTTTTTT. V and J are TRBV6-5 and TRBJ1-4; TRBD1 is a possible D gene (5 bases). Trimming shortened V by 0 bases and J by 1 base, and 9 bases separated the two germline ends. CDR3 length equals 16 residues. CDR1 is MNHEY and CDR2 is SVGAGI in the germline V gene.

The chain combines TRBV15 with TRBJ1-2; possibly TRBD1 for D (6 bases). Germline CDR1 LNHNV, CDR2 YYDKDF (reference sequence). The V and J ends lost 8 bases and 4 bases respectively, with 20 bases between them. The CDR3 is made up of 15 amino acids. The CDR3 sequence: CATRGGAGAFYGYTF. Written as DNA, the CDR3 is TGTGCCACCCGAGGGGGTGCAGGAGCTTTCTATGGCTACACCTTC.

This clonotype was found many times. The chain employs TRBV12-3 or TRBV12-4 and TRBJ2-7; D remains ambiguous. The V end was cut by 3 bases, the J end by 7 bases, with 7 bases between. The CDR3 spans 11 residues. The CDR3 DNA follows: TGTGCCAGCAGTTTGGAAGCAGAGCAGTACTTC. Translating it yields CASSLEAEQYF.

J is TRBJ2-1 and V is TRBV29-1; D ambiguous. Trimming shortened V by 7 bases and J by 8 bases, and 12 bases separated the two germline ends. The CDR3 sequence is 11 residues long. CDR1 and CDR2 (germline): SQVTM, ANQGSEA. For the CDR3, the DNA is TGCAGCGCACTCCTTATCTATGAGCAGTTCTTC. Its protein product is CSALLIYEQFF.

This clonotype was recorded a few times. This chain links TRBV4-1 with TRBJ2-7; D tentatively fits TRBD1 or TRBD2 (5 bases each). CDR3 size: 14 residues. Trimming took off 2 bases at V and 7 bases at J, with 15 bases between the two ends. From germline, CDR1 is MGHRA and CDR2 YSYEKL. This CDR3 reads CASSQIGTAIEQYF. The CDR3 DNA follows: TGCGCCAGCAGCCAAATAGGGACGGCTATTGAGCAGTACTTC.

The CDR3 nucleotides are TGTGCCAGCAGCTTAGTGAGAGAGCGGGGGGTAGGATATGAGCAGTTCTTC. This encodes CASSLVRERGVGYEQFF. V gene TRBV7-6 combines with J gene TRBJ2-1; 9 positions agree with TRBD2. The trim removed 1 base at V and 8 bases at J, leaving 12 bases unmatched. The CDR3 consists of 17 residues. Per the germline V gene, CDR1 is SGHVS and CDR2 is FNYEAQ.

The V gene is TRBV10-3, the J gene TRBJ1-5; no reliable D call. Trimming removed 3 bases at V and 2 bases at J, with 11 bases between. The CDR3 loop spans 15 amino acids. Germline CDR1 ENHRY, CDR2 SYGVKD. The CDR3 is CAISERGGGNQPQHF. As DNA, the CDR3 is TGTGCCATCAGTGAAAGAGGAGGCGGCAATCAGCCCCAGCATTTT.

This clonotype was seen many times. The genes are TRBV9 and TRBJ2-1; 9 bases align to TRBD2. Germline CDR1 is SGDLS and CDR2 is YYNGEE. Unmatched junction bases numbered 7, after V lost 2 bases and J lost 7 bases. CDR3 size: 15 residues. In nucleotides, the CDR3 is TGTGCCAGCAGCGTCTCCGGGACTAGCAGGAATGAGCAGTTCTTC. It translates to CASSVSGTSRNEQFF.

This chain joins TRBV5-1 and TRBJ2-7; D is ambiguous. The V end was cut by 4 bases, the J end by 3 bases, with 17 bases between. The length of the CDR3 is 15 residues. Germline loops: CDR1 SGHRS, CDR2 YFSETQ. The CDR3 is CASSPLLVRNYEQYF. The DNA of the CDR3 is TGCGCCAGCAGCCCCCTCCTCGTTAGGAACTACGAGCAGTACTTC.

This clonotype was recorded at least ten times. The V and J genes are TRBV5-8 and TRBJ2-7; tentatively, D is TRBD2 (5 bases). Trimming shortened V by 0 bases and J by 0 bases, and 10 bases separated the two germline ends. This CDR3 contains 15 residues. Germline CDR1 reads SGHTS; CDR2 reads YDEGEE. CDR3 residues: CASSLGGLISYEQYF. The CDR3 nucleotides read TGTGCCAGCAGCTTGGGCGGACTGATCTCCTACGAGCAGTACTTC. Supplemented by reference TRBV5-8 and TRBJ2-7, the full variable domain reads EAGVTQSPTHLIKTRGQQATLRCSPISGHTSVYWYQQALGLGLQFLLWYDEGEERNRGNFPPRFSGRQFPNYSSELNVNALELEDSALYLCASSLGGLISYEQYFGPGTRLTVT.

The chain carries TRBV29-1 and TRBJ1-4, with D uncertain. Per the germline V gene, CDR1 is SQVTM and CDR2 is ANQGSEA. Trimming took off 5 bases at V and 2 bases at J, with 12 bases between the two ends. This CDR3 is built from 14 residues. The CDR3 nucleotides are TGCAGCGTTTTGCCCCATGAGACTAATGAAAAACTGTTTTTT. It specifies CSVLPHETNEKLFF.

This clonotype has a handful of counts. The CDR3 bases are TGTGCCAGCAGCTGGGGAAGCGTGAGCAATCAGCCCCAGCATTTT. Translating it yields CASSWGSVSNQPQHF. V and J are TRBV7-2 and TRBJ1-5; D call uncertain. Trimming stripped 4 bases from V and 1 base from J, with 11 bases between. The germline V gene has CDR1 SGHTA and CDR2 FQGNSA. The CDR3 spans 15 residues.

The V call is TRBV20-1, the J call TRBJ2-5; the D gene is possibly TRBD1 (6 bases). V lost 6 bases and J lost 2, with 16 bases in between. Germline CDR1 reads DFQATT; CDR2 reads SNEGSKA (reference sequence). This CDR3 spans 14 amino acids. The chain's CDR3 is CSAPRPGQQETQYF. The CDR3 coding sequence is TGCAGTGCCCCCCGGCCGGGACAACAAGAGACCCAGTACTTC.

This clonotype was detected many times. The chain recombines TRBV12-3 or TRBV12-4 with TRBJ1-3, with 9 bases identical to TRBD1. The ends lost 6 bases at V and 4 bases at J; junction bases unmatched: 7. The CDR3 is made up of 15 amino acids. CDR3 sequence: CASSLQGARGNTIYF. The CDR3, as DNA: TGTGCCAGCAGCCTACAGGGGGCGCGGGGAAACACCATATATTTT.

This clonotype appeared many times. The rearrangement links TRBV5-1 to TRBJ2-7; weak D call: TRBD1 (6 bases). CDR1 SGHRS and CDR2 YFSETQ come from the germline V gene. The CDR3 contains 14 residues. Trimming pared 0 bases from V and 5 bases from J, leaving 12 bases between. The CDR3 reads CASSLAQGVHEQYF. As DNA, the CDR3 is TGCGCCAGCAGCTTGGCACAGGGCGTCCACGAGCAGTACTTC. The whole variable domain, filled in from reference TRBV5-1 and TRBJ2-7, reads KAGVTQTPRYLIKTRGQQVTLSCSPISGHRSVSWYQQTPGQGLQFLFEYFSETQRNKGNFPGRFSGRQFSNSRSEMNVSTLELGDSALYLCASSLAQGVHEQYFGPGTRLTVT.

The chain recombines TRBV3-1 with TRBJ2-7, with D perhaps being TRBD1 or TRBD2 (6 bases each). The V gene's germline CDR1 is LGHDT and CDR2 YNNKEL (reference sequence). There are 15 residues in the CDR3. V lost 3 bases, J lost 3 bases, and 15 bases lay in between. CDR3 sequence: CASSQISKGGYEQYF. In DNA form, the CDR3 reads TGTGCCAGCAGCCAGATTTCCAAGGGGGGCTACGAGCAGTACTTC.

The sample holds many counts of this clonotype. This chain links TRBV20-1 with TRBJ2-5; TRBD2 is a possible D gene (7 bases). Germline V gene data show CDR1 as DFQATT and CDR2 as SNEGSKA (reference sequence). V lost 6 bases and J lost 0, with 17 bases in between. The CDR3 contains 15 residues. Written as DNA, the CDR3 is TGCAGTGCCTTGGGGGCGGGAGAGAACCAAGAGACCCAGTACTTC. It encodes CSALGAGENQETQYF.

This clonotype was seen repeatedly, ten times or more. The chain joins TRBV19 to TRBJ1-1; D ambiguous. In germline, CDR1 is LNHDA, CDR2 SQIVND (reference sequence). Between the trimmed V and J ends, which lost 7 bases and 5 bases, there was a span of 14 bases. The CDR3 loop spans 13 amino acids. CDR3 DNA sequence: TGTGCCAGTAACGCAGGAGTTCGAACTGAAGCTTTCTTT. Translation gives CASNAGVRTEAFF.